This TCR beta chain was identified in a study of cytomegalovirus exposure and HLA in healthy donors. The PCR employed 60 Vbeta primers together with 13 Jbeta primers. Sequencing was performed with immunoSEQ multiplex PCR; in TCRdb, only in-frame clones are kept and a portion is missing. Seen here are 180,000 or so clones, roughly 9.5% observed once, and the top ten hold 1% to 1.5%. Trimming took 2 bases from V and 8 from J; bases not matched to a gene: 4. Germline V gene data show CDR1 as MNHEY and CDR2 as SVGAGI. The CDR3 is 13 amino acids. As regards this clone: The same CDR3 arises from other DNA sequences in this sample as well.

The sample was PBMCs. The origin of this receptor is a woman aged 25 to 39 in good health and CMV-seropositive. The chain is built from TRBV6-5 and TRBJ1-2; 8 bases agree with TRBD1. CDR3 nucleotide sequence: TGTGCCAGCAGTTACGACAGGGGAGACGGCTACACCTTC. Encoded protein: CASSYDRGDGYTF.